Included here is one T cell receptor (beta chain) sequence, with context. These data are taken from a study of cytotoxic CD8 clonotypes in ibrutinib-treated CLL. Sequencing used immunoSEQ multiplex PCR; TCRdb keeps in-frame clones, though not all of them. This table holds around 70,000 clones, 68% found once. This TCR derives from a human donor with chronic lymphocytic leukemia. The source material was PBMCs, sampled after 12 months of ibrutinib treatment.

The CDR3 reads CAWSGGRGYEQYF. CDR3 coding DNA: TGTGCCTGGAGTGGCGGACGTGGCTACGAGCAGTACTTC. J is TRBJ2-7 and V is TRBV30; D is unclear. Germline CDR1 GTSNPN, CDR2 SVGIG (reference sequence). The CDR3 runs 13 residues. Trimming shortened V by 1 base and J by 3 bases, and 10 bases separated the two germline ends. The full variable domain, completed using reference TRBV30 and TRBJ2-7, is SQTIHQWPATLVQPVGSPLSLECTVEGTSNPNLYWYRQAAGRGLQLLFYSVGIGQISSEVPQNLSASRPQDRQFILSSKKLLLSDSGFYLCAWSGGRGYEQYFGPGTRLTVT.